This T cell receptor (beta chain) comes out of a study of blood T cell repertoires in COVID-19. Study context: Acute and convalescent COVID-19 samples came from the United States, Italy and Spain. T cells, B-cell-depleted T cells, or PBMCs supplied cDNA or gDNA.

Original methodology: How many nucleated cells were present was estimated from reference gene primer amplification. Using immunoSEQ multiplex PCR, the repertoire was profiled, and TCRdb retains in-frame clones only, with some absent. V, J and clone size reflect that table, while D and trimming were determined from the DNA. The table records about 88,000 clones, 80% to 95% of them present only once. Unmatched junction bases numbered 25, after V lost 5 bases and J lost 7 bases. The CDR3 contains 19 residues. Germline V CDR1 and CDR2: SGHDN, FVKESK. Recruited during active infection, patients (from Seattle) were subsequently followed longitudinally.

The TCR originated in a man aged 18 to 29 with COVID-19, enrolled during active disease. The chain links TRBV14 to TRBJ2-5, with 7 positions matching TRBD2. Material for sequencing was peripheral blood. CDR3 nucleotides: TGTGCCAGCAGCAAGGTGGGGCCTGTGAGCAGCGGGATTCAGGGGACCCAGTACTTC. This translates into CASSKVGPVSSGIQGTQYF.